These 7 T cell receptor beta chains originate from one sample sequenced in a study of T cells after yellow fever vaccination. TCRdb fed the 5' RACE reads into MiXCR, producing one record per CDR3 protein. The sample comprises approximately 610,000 distinct CDR3 sequences, about a sixth of which are singletons, and around 16% rests with the top ten. Specimen: PBMCs, collected roughly 5 days after the first yellow fever vaccination. These receptors all stem from a man younger than 30 who received the YFV17D yellow fever vaccine.

The chain couples TRBV5-1 to TRBJ2-3, with 7 bases lining up with TRBD1. V shed 0 bases and J 6 bases; nucleotides not matched to a gene: 7. Germline V gives CDR1 SGHRS, CDR2 YFSETQ. The CDR3 is made up of 15 amino acids. The CDR3 DNA reads TGCGCCAGCAGCTTGGGACAGGGAAGTCGCGATACGCAGTATTTT. Translated: CASSLGQGSRDTQYF.

This clonotype was detected a few times. V usage is TRBV6-5 and J usage is TRBJ2-1; D unclear. This CDR3 contains 15 residues. Between the trimmed V and J ends, which lost 2 bases and 1 base, there was a span of 9 bases. Germline loops: CDR1 MNHEY, CDR2 SVGAGI. The CDR3 sequence is CASSYKVESYNEQFF. The DNA of the CDR3 is TGTGCCAGCAGTTACAAGGTGGAGTCCTACAATGAGCAGTTCTTC.

This clonotype was counted only a few times. This chain links TRBV5-1 with TRBJ2-3, with D possibly being TRBD1 (5 bases). This CDR3 spans 16 amino acids. Trimming left V 2 bases short and J 1 base short, with 14 bases between. Germline V gives CDR1 SGHRS, CDR2 YFSETQ. The CDR3 DNA follows: TGCGCCAGCAGCTTTCGGTGGGCAGGGCGCACAGATACGCAGTATTTT. Its translation is CASSFRWAGRTDTQYF.

This clonotype was counted between two and nine times. CDR3: CSAREGDAEGGYTF. In nucleotides, the CDR3 is TGCAGTGCTAGGGAGGGGGACGCGGAGGGTGGCTACACCTTC. The V call is TRBV20-1, the J call TRBJ1-2; D might be TRBD1 (6 bases). The CDR3 has 14 residues. V lost 3 bases, J lost 7 bases, and 18 bases lay in between. Germline loops: CDR1 DFQATT, CDR2 SNEGSKA (reference sequence).

This clonotype was observed a handful of times. The rearrangement links TRBV4-2 to TRBJ2-3; D remains unclear. Trimming removed 1 base from V and 4 bases from J, with 9 bases in between. The CDR3 is 14 amino acids. Germline loops: CDR1 LGHNA, CDR2 YNFKEQ. This CDR3 reads CASSQVSKADTQYF. CDR3 bases: TGTGCCAGCAGCCAAGTAAGCAAAGCAGATACGCAGTATTTT.

This clonotype was seen only a few times. The V gene is TRBV5-6, the J gene TRBJ1-5; 9 bases match TRBD1. The CDR3 loop spans 16 amino acids. V shed 1 base, J shed 3 bases, and the junction held 5 bases outside the gene matches. Germline assignment: CDR1 SGHDT and CDR2 YYEEEE. The CDR3 coding sequence is TGTGCCAGCAGCTTGCTATCACAGGGGGCCAATCAGCCCCAGCATTTT. This translates into CASSLLSQGANQPQHF.

V usage is TRBV6-5 and J usage is TRBJ1-1; D gene uncertain. Trimming took 2 bases from V and 1 from J, leaving 8 bases between them. Germline V CDR1 and CDR2: MNHEY, SVGAGI. The CDR3 is made up of 14 amino acids. The CDR3 sequence is CASSYGWGNTEAFF. DNA of the CDR3: TGTGCCAGCAGTTACGGGTGGGGGAACACTGAAGCTTTCTTT.